This is a list of T cell receptor beta chains from one sample in a study of blood T cell repertoires in COVID-19. Here immunoSEQ multiplex PCR was the method, and the copy in TCRdb shows in-frame clones only, minus some. The sample lists approximately 92,000 clones; around 88% were seen once. The material sequenced was peripheral blood. These receptors all stem from a woman between 55 and 75 years old with COVID-19, enrolled during active disease. Each CDR3 is given with its conserved first and last residue. Fields, in order: J gene, V gene, D gene, clone size, CDR3 DNA, CDR3 protein. A D gene is named only where the DNA matches it firmly. Size is stated for part of the rows, as once, few or many counts, or as a class when the clone is expanded.

TRBJ2-2,TRBV9,-,once,TGTGCCAGCAGCGTAGACCTGAGTGGGGAGCTGTTTTTT,CASSVDLSGELFF
TRBJ1-3,TRBV2,-,-,TGTGCCAGCAGTGGAGGTTTCCAGGGAAACACCATATATTTT,CASSGGFQGNTIYF
TRBJ1-2,TRBV19,-,-,TGTGCCAGTAATCACCCCCCGATGGGGCCTGGGAACTATGGCTACACCTTC,CASNHPPMGPGNYGYTF
TRBJ2-7,TRBV5-5,-,-,TGTGCCAGCAGCTTCATAGAGGGTAACGAGCAGTACTTC,CASSFIEGNEQYF
TRBJ1-3,TRBV2,TRBD1,-,TGTGCCAGCAGTACGAGGACAGGGGAGTTGGGAAACACCATATATTTT,CASSTRTGELGNTIYF
TRBJ2-7,TRBV7-8,TRBD2,-,TGTGCCAGCAGCCTGACTAGCGCCTACGAGCAGTACTTC,CASSLTSAYEQYF
TRBJ1-4,TRBV19,TRBD1,-,TGTGCCAGTAGACCGATCGACAGGGAAGGAGAAAAACTGTTTTTT,CASRPIDREGEKLFF
TRBJ1-2,TRBV4-3,-,-,TGCGCCAGCAGCCAAGATCGATGGGGGCCGGACTATGGCTACACCTTC,CASSQDRWGPDYGYTF
TRBJ1-5,TRBV7-9,-,-,TGTGCCAGGAGCGGTGGGGCTTATAGCAATCAGCCCCAGCATTTT,CARSGGAYSNQPQHF
TRBJ1-1,TRBV5-5,-,-,TGTGCCAGCAGCTTGGTAGACTCAAGGAACACTGAAGCTTTCTTT,CASSLVDSRNTEAFF
TRBJ2-7,TRBV5-1,-,-,TGCGCCAGCAGCTTGGCGGGGGACGAGCAGTACTTC,CASSLAGDEQYF
TRBJ2-5,TRBV6-6,-,-,TGTGCCAGCAGGGTTAGTGGGGGCTCCGGTAGGCAGACCCAGTACTTC,CASRVSGGSGRQTQYF
TRBJ2-3,TRBV5-1,TRBD2,-,TGCGCCAGCAGCTCCTCCGGGGAGGGTGATACGCAGTATTTT,CASSSSGEGDTQYF
TRBJ2-1,TRBV29-1,TRBD1,-,TGCAGCGGGACCACTCTAACAGGGGCCCCCTACAATGAGCAGTTCTTC,CSGTTLTGAPYNEQFF
TRBJ2-5,TRBV6-5,-,-,TGTGCCAGCAGTCGCGGACACGGCCAAGAGACCCAGTACTTC,CASSRGHGQETQYF
TRBJ1-2,TRBV5-4,TRBD1,-,TGTGCCAGCAGCTTTTCCCCGGGACAGGGACGCGGCTACACCTTC,CASSFSPGQGRGYTF
TRBJ2-7,TRBV27,TRBD1,once,TGTGCCAGCAGCCAGGGGGCCCGGGTGGAGCAGTACTTC,CASSQGARVEQYF
TRBJ2-6,TRBV9,TRBD2,-,TGTGCCAGCAGGTCCCCCGCGGGGGGCAACTCTGGGGCCAACGTCCTGACTTTC,CASRSPAGGNSGANVLTF
TRBJ2-5,TRBV28,-,-,TGTGCCAGCTGGGAGTACGGGTCGGAGGAGACCCAGTACTTC,CASWEYGSEETQYF
TRBJ2-5,TRBV9,-,-,TGTGCCAGCAGCGTGGGGGGCCAAGAGACCCAGTACTTC,CASSVGGQETQYF
TRBJ1-6,TRBV7-2,-,-,TGTGCCAGCAGCATCGGTTCACCCCTCCACTTT,CASSIGSPLHF
TRBJ1-1,TRBV30,-,-,TGTGCCTGGAGTTTACTCGCCTTCATGAACACTGAAGCTTTCTTT,CAWSLLAFMNTEAFF
TRBJ2-7,TRBV5-4,-,-,TGTGCCAGCAGCTTGTCTCGGGGAAGCTCCTACGAGCAGTACTTC,CASSLSRGSSYEQYF
TRBJ1-1,TRBV7-3,-,-,TGTGCCAGCGGGACTATGATGAACACTGAAGCTTTCTTT,CASGTMMNTEAFF
TRBJ1-1,TRBV10-2,TRBD1,-,TGCGCCAGCAGTGCCGCAGGGGGTACCGCTTTCTTT,CASSAAGGTAFF
TRBJ2-3,TRBV5-4,-,-,TGTGCCAGCAGCTTGGCGGGGGGCCCGACAGATACGCAGTATTTT,CASSLAGGPTDTQYF
TRBJ2-7,TRBV14,-,once,TGTGCCAGCAGCCTTATCCCGGGTGGCGAGCAGTACTTC,CASSLIPGGEQYF
TRBJ1-2,TRBV7-2,-,-,TGTGCCAGCAGCTTATCCCTGGCGCAGACTTCGTATGGCTACACCTTC,CASSLSLAQTSYGYTF
TRBJ2-7,TRBV4-1,TRBD1,-,TGCGCCAGCAGCCAGGAACAGGGGTTGGGTACCTACGAGCAGTACTTC,CASSQEQGLGTYEQYF
TRBJ2-7,TRBV7-9,-,-,TGTGCCAGCAGCTTCTCGACAGGCCCCGGGTACGAGCAGTACTTC,CASSFSTGPGYEQYF
TRBJ1-4,TRBV5-1,-,-,TGCGCCAGCAGCACTGGACGGGGAACTAATGAAAAACTGTTTTTT,CASSTGRGTNEKLFF
TRBJ2-5,TRBV7-2,-,-,TGTGCCAGCAGCTTCCACGGGGGACAAGAGACCCAGTACTTC,CASSFHGGQETQYF
TRBJ2-7,TRBV15,-,-,TGTGCCACCAGCAGAGCGGCGGGGGCCGTATCCTACGAGCAGTACTTC,CATSRAAGAVSYEQYF
TRBJ2-7,TRBV21-1,-,-,TGTGCCAGCAGCAAAGACGACAGACCCTTCAACTACGAGCAGTACTTC,CASSKDDRPFNYEQYF
TRBJ2-1,TRBV11-3,TRBD2,few,TGTGCCAGCAGCTTAGATGGACTAGCGGGGCCTAATGAGCAGTTCTTC,CASSLDGLAGPNEQFF
TRBJ1-5,TRBV12-5,-,-,TGTGCTAGTGGTATGACCCTGGACAGTTATCAGCCCCAGCATTTT,CASGMTLDSYQPQHF
TRBJ2-3,TRBV2,TRBD2,once,TGTGCCAGCTCGACTAGCGGGGGGGCTTCGGATACGCAGTATTTT,CASSTSGGASDTQYF
TRBJ1-4,TRBV9,TRBD1,-,TGTGCCAGCAGCGGAGGACAGGTCGGGGGCAGTGAAAAACTGTTTTTT,CASSGGQVGGSEKLFF
TRBJ2-2,TRBV6-9,TRBD1,-,TGTGCCAGCAGTTATAAAGGGACAGGGGAGGACACCGGGGAGCTGTTTTTT,CASSYKGTGEDTGELFF
TRBJ2-3,TRBV7-3,-,-,TGTGCCAGCAGCTTATCCGGGGGTACGCAGTATTTT,CASSLSGGTQYF
TRBJ1-4,TRBV5-1,-,-,TGCGCCAGCAGCAAGGACAGCACTAATGAAAAACTGTTTTTT,CASSKDSTNEKLFF
TRBJ2-7,TRBV10-3,TRBD1,-,TGTGCCATCAGAACTCGACAGGGGGCGACGGACGAGCAGTACTTC,CAIRTRQGATDEQYF
TRBJ2-1,TRBV27,-,-,TGTGCCAGCAGTTTTACAGGGCCTACGAATGAGCAGTTCTTC,CASSFTGPTNEQFF
TRBJ1-1,TRBV5-1,TRBD1,-,TGCGCCAGCAGCTGGACCGCAGGGACAGGTGGAGAAGCTTTCTTT,CASSWTAGTGGEAFF
TRBJ2-7,TRBV28,-,-,TGTGCCAGCATAGATAGCTCCTACGAGCAGTACTTC,CASIDSSYEQYF
TRBJ2-7,TRBV28,-,-,TGTGCCAGCAGTACAGAGACCTCCTACGAGCAGTACTTC,CASSTETSYEQYF